This is a list of T cell receptor beta chains from one sample in a study of blood T cell repertoires in COVID-19. The assay was immunoSEQ multiplex PCR, and TCRdb's table has in-frame clones only and misses some. Among fewer than 350,000 clones listed, around 90% were seen once. The sequenced material came from peripheral blood. The receptor set was obtained from a woman aged 25 to 45 with COVID-19, enrolled during active disease. The CDR3 runs from the conserved cysteine through the conserved F or W. Each record gives: V gene, J gene, D gene, clone size, CDR3 protein, CDR3 DNA. A D gene is named only where the DNA matches it firmly. Part of the rows lack a size; the others show once, few, many or a class for expanded clones.

V gene: TRBV7-3
J gene: TRBJ2-3
D gene: -
clone size: -
CDR3 protein: CASSLNSDEADTQYF
CDR3 DNA: TGTGCCAGCAGCTTAAATAGCGATGAGGCGGATACGCAGTATTTT

V gene: TRBV15
J gene: TRBJ2-5
D gene: TRBD2
clone size: -
CDR3 protein: CATSRDQRLAGETQYF
CDR3 DNA: TGTGCCACCAGCAGAGATCAGCGACTAGCGGGAGAGACCCAGTACTTC

V gene: TRBV30
J gene: TRBJ1-4
D gene: -
clone size: -
CDR3 protein: CAWPFRTATTNEKLFF
CDR3 DNA: TGTGCCTGGCCCTTTAGGACTGCCACAACTAATGAAAAACTGTTTTTT

V gene: TRBV29-1
J gene: TRBJ1-6
D gene: TRBD1
clone size: once
CDR3 protein: CSVRTGSNSPLHF
CDR3 DNA: TGCAGCGTACGGACAGGCAGTAATTCACCCCTCCACTTT

V gene: TRBV29-1
J gene: TRBJ2-3
D gene: -
clone size: -
CDR3 protein: CSVGRAPSTDTQYF
CDR3 DNA: TGCAGCGTTGGGCGGGCACCCAGCACAGATACGCAGTATTTT

V gene: TRBV5-1
J gene: TRBJ1-1
D gene: -
clone size: -
CDR3 protein: CASSLAPSGPEGAFF
CDR3 DNA: TGCGCCAGCAGCTTGGCCCCCAGTGGGCCCGAGGGAGCTTTCTTT

V gene: TRBV11-3
J gene: TRBJ2-2
D gene: TRBD2
clone size: -
CDR3 protein: CASSPRGENTGELFF
CDR3 DNA: TGTGCCAGCAGTCCCCGGGGGGAGAACACCGGGGAGCTGTTTTTT

V gene: TRBV18
J gene: TRBJ1-5
D gene: -
clone size: -
CDR3 protein: CASSPSGGDQPQHF
CDR3 DNA: TGTGCCAGCTCACCGTCTGGAGGGGATCAGCCCCAGCATTTT

V gene: TRBV6-5
J gene: TRBJ2-2
D gene: -
clone size: few
CDR3 protein: CASSYSAGTGELFF
CDR3 DNA: TGTGCCAGCAGTTACTCGGCGGGGACCGGGGAGCTGTTTTTT

V gene: TRBV9
J gene: TRBJ2-4
D gene: TRBD2
clone size: -
CDR3 protein: CASSVDSGRTKNIQYF
CDR3 DNA: TGTGCCAGCAGCGTAGATAGCGGGAGAACCAAAAACATTCAGTACTTC

V gene: TRBV4-2
J gene: TRBJ1-5
D gene: TRBD1
clone size: -
CDR3 protein: CASRLQGNSNQPQHF
CDR3 DNA: TGTGCCAGCAGACTACAGGGGAATAGCAATCAGCCCCAGCATTTT

V gene: TRBV10-3
J gene: TRBJ2-1
D gene: -
clone size: few
CDR3 protein: CAISPGSISNEQFF
CDR3 DNA: TGTGCCATCAGTCCAGGGTCCATCAGCAATGAGCAGTTCTTC

V gene: TRBV7-9
J gene: TRBJ1-5
D gene: -
clone size: -
CDR3 protein: CASSLGAGKSQPQHF
CDR3 DNA: TGTGCCAGCAGCTTAGGGGCAGGGAAAAGTCAGCCCCAGCATTTT

V gene: TRBV6-2/TRBV6-3
J gene: TRBJ1-5
D gene: -
clone size: -
CDR3 protein: CASSSGGSQPQHF
CDR3 DNA: TGTGCCAGCAGTTCGGGCGGGAGTCAGCCCCAGCATTTT

V gene: TRBV6-1
J gene: TRBJ1-1
D gene: -
clone size: -
CDR3 protein: CASSEIRGLGTEAFF
CDR3 DNA: TGTGCCAGCAGTGAAATAAGGGGATTGGGTACTGAAGCTTTCTTT

V gene: TRBV3-1/TRBV3-2
J gene: TRBJ2-7
D gene: -
clone size: -
CDR3 protein: CASRLGNSGGEQYF
CDR3 DNA: TGTGCCAGCAGACTAGGTAATAGCGGCGGAGAGCAGTACTTC

V gene: TRBV4-3
J gene: TRBJ1-1
D gene: -
clone size: -
CDR3 protein: CASSPDITSEAFF
CDR3 DNA: TGCGCCAGCAGCCCGGACATTACCTCTGAAGCTTTCTTT

V gene: TRBV19
J gene: TRBJ1-5
D gene: -
clone size: -
CDR3 protein: CASSMSGNQPQHF
CDR3 DNA: TGTGCCAGTAGTATGTCAGGGAATCAGCCCCAGCATTTT

V gene: TRBV7-9
J gene: TRBJ1-6
D gene: TRBD1
clone size: -
CDR3 protein: CASTRGQPDSPLHF
CDR3 DNA: TGTGCCAGCACCAGGGGACAGCCTGATTCACCCCTCCACTTT

V gene: TRBV19
J gene: TRBJ2-5
D gene: -
clone size: -
CDR3 protein: CASSINQETQYF
CDR3 DNA: TGTGCCAGTAGTATTAACCAAGAGACCCAGTACTTC

V gene: TRBV30
J gene: TRBJ1-2
D gene: -
clone size: -
CDR3 protein: CAWSDQGLPGYTF
CDR3 DNA: TGTGCCTGGAGCGACCAGGGGCTCCCTGGCTACACCTTC

V gene: TRBV6-1
J gene: TRBJ1-4
D gene: -
clone size: once
CDR3 protein: CASSETVRVTKLFF
CDR3 DNA: TGTGCCAGCAGTGAAACGGTCAGGGTGACAAAACTGTTTTTT

V gene: TRBV7-9
J gene: TRBJ2-2
D gene: TRBD2
clone size: once
CDR3 protein: CASSSGGSSNTGELFF
CDR3 DNA: TGTGCCAGCAGCTCGGGGGGTTCGTCGAACACCGGGGAGCTGTTTTTT

V gene: TRBV7-9
J gene: TRBJ2-3
D gene: TRBD2
clone size: once
CDR3 protein: CASSLLGLAATDTQYF
CDR3 DNA: TGTGCCAGCAGCTTATTAGGGCTAGCGGCCACAGATACGCAGTATTTT

V gene: TRBV27
J gene: TRBJ1-2
D gene: -
clone size: -
CDR3 protein: CASSPRQSYNYGYTF
CDR3 DNA: TGTGCCAGCAGCCCCCGACAGTCGTATAACTATGGCTACACCTTC

V gene: TRBV6-2/TRBV6-3
J gene: TRBJ2-1
D gene: TRBD2
clone size: -
CDR3 protein: CASSYLTSGTHYNEQFF
CDR3 DNA: TGTGCCAGCAGTTACTTGACTAGCGGGACCCATTACAATGAGCAGTTCTTC

V gene: TRBV5-5
J gene: TRBJ2-5
D gene: TRBD2
clone size: -
CDR3 protein: CASSLVLAGGMGHQETQYF
CDR3 DNA: TGTGCCAGCAGCTTGGTGCTAGCGGGAGGGATGGGGCATCAAGAGACCCAGTACTTC

V gene: TRBV29-1
J gene: TRBJ1-2
D gene: -
clone size: -
CDR3 protein: CSVGRGSNYGYTF
CDR3 DNA: TGCAGCGTTGGTCGGGGTTCTAACTATGGCTACACCTTC

V gene: TRBV28
J gene: TRBJ2-1
D gene: -
clone size: -
CDR3 protein: CASTTGGLRDEQFF
CDR3 DNA: TGTGCCAGCACCACCGGAGGGCTGAGAGATGAGCAGTTCTTC

V gene: TRBV7-9
J gene: TRBJ2-7
D gene: -
clone size: -
CDR3 protein: CASSPGGGYEQYF
CDR3 DNA: TGTGCCAGCAGCCCCGGGGGAGGCTACGAGCAGTACTTC

V gene: TRBV5-1
J gene: TRBJ2-5
D gene: TRBD2
clone size: few
CDR3 protein: CASSLGNSGTFQETQYF
CDR3 DNA: TGCGCCAGCAGCTTGGGTAATAGCGGGACCTTCCAAGAGACCCAGTACTTC

V gene: TRBV4-1
J gene: TRBJ2-7
D gene: TRBD1
clone size: -
CDR3 protein: CASSQVLTDRGHEQYF
CDR3 DNA: TGCGCCAGCAGCCAAGTTCTAACAGACAGGGGCCACGAGCAGTACTTC

V gene: TRBV10-3
J gene: TRBJ2-5
D gene: -
clone size: -
CDR3 protein: CAISETGQETQYF
CDR3 DNA: TGTGCCATCAGTGAGACAGGCCAAGAGACCCAGTACTTC

V gene: TRBV23-1
J gene: TRBJ1-4
D gene: -
clone size: -
CDR3 protein: CASSHRGKKEKLFF
CDR3 DNA: TGCGCCAGCAGTCACAGGGGCAAGAAAGAAAAACTGTTTTTT

V gene: TRBV4-3
J gene: TRBJ1-2
D gene: -
clone size: -
CDR3 protein: CASSQEGEGWPYGYTF
CDR3 DNA: TGCGCCAGCAGCCAAGAAGGGGAGGGGTGGCCCTATGGCTACACCTTC

V gene: TRBV6-5
J gene: TRBJ2-5
D gene: TRBD1
clone size: -
CDR3 protein: CASSYSTGWGETQYF
CDR3 DNA: TGTGCCAGCAGTTACTCGACAGGGTGGGGAGAGACCCAGTACTTC

V gene: TRBV5-1
J gene: TRBJ1-2
D gene: -
clone size: -
CDR3 protein: CASSLGQGSGYGYTF
CDR3 DNA: TGCGCCAGCAGCTTGGGGCAGGGGTCTGGGTATGGCTACACCTTC

V gene: TRBV2
J gene: TRBJ2-3
D gene: -
clone size: -
CDR3 protein: CASSELASLSDTQYF
CDR3 DNA: TGTGCCAGCAGTGAATTGGCTAGCTTGTCAGATACGCAGTATTTT

V gene: TRBV5-5
J gene: TRBJ1-2
D gene: -
clone size: -
CDR3 protein: CASSPPGYGYTF
CDR3 DNA: TGTGCCAGCAGCCCGCCGGGATATGGCTACACCTTC

V gene: TRBV19
J gene: TRBJ1-2
D gene: TRBD1
clone size: -
CDR3 protein: CASRVQGAVANYGYTF
CDR3 DNA: TGTGCCAGTAGGGTACAGGGGGCAGTAGCTAACTATGGCTACACCTTC

V gene: TRBV7-2
J gene: TRBJ2-1
D gene: TRBD2
clone size: -
CDR3 protein: CASSLLAGVPYNEQFF
CDR3 DNA: TGTGCCAGCAGCTTATTAGCGGGAGTGCCCTACAATGAGCAGTTCTTC

V gene: TRBV9
J gene: TRBJ2-7
D gene: TRBD2
clone size: -
CDR3 protein: CASSAASGITYEQYF
CDR3 DNA: TGTGCCAGCAGCGCCGCTAGCGGCATCACCTACGAGCAGTACTTC

V gene: TRBV4-3
J gene: TRBJ2-3
D gene: TRBD2
clone size: -
CDR3 protein: CASSQVVGGADTQYF
CDR3 DNA: TGCGCCAGCAGCCAAGTAGTTGGGGGGGCAGATACGCAGTATTTT

V gene: TRBV20-1
J gene: TRBJ2-5
D gene: -
clone size: -
CDR3 protein: CSAHRQETQYF
CDR3 DNA: TGCAGTGCTCACCGGCAAGAGACCCAGTACTTC

V gene: TRBV5-6
J gene: TRBJ1-2
D gene: TRBD1
clone size: -
CDR3 protein: CASSPDRIYGYTF
CDR3 DNA: TGTGCCAGCAGCCCGGACAGGATCTATGGCTACACCTTC

V gene: TRBV2
J gene: TRBJ2-3
D gene: TRBD2
clone size: -
CDR3 protein: CASSKGGSDTQYF
CDR3 DNA: TGTGCCAGCAGCAAGGGAGGGTCAGATACGCAGTATTTT

V gene: TRBV2
J gene: TRBJ1-1
D gene: -
clone size: -
CDR3 protein: CASSERGANTEAFF
CDR3 DNA: TGTGCCAGCAGTGAACGGGGGGCTAACACTGAAGCTTTCTTT

V gene: TRBV12-3/TRBV12-4
J gene: TRBJ1-1
D gene: -
clone size: -
CDR3 protein: CASSPPVSTEAFF
CDR3 DNA: TGTGCCAGCAGTCCCCCGGTTAGCACTGAAGCTTTCTTT

V gene: TRBV28
J gene: TRBJ2-1
D gene: TRBD2
clone size: -
CDR3 protein: CASIAGGSPSSYNEQFF
CDR3 DNA: TGTGCCAGCATAGCGGGAGGGTCCCCGAGCTCCTACAATGAGCAGTTCTTC

V gene: TRBV28
J gene: TRBJ2-7
D gene: TRBD1
clone size: -
CDR3 protein: CASSPRRDRVFYEQYF
CDR3 DNA: TGTGCCAGCAGCCCGCGCCGGGACAGGGTTTTCTACGAGCAGTACTTC

V gene: TRBV25-1
J gene: TRBJ2-5
D gene: TRBD2
clone size: -
CDR3 protein: CASSEGGLAAVQETQYF
CDR3 DNA: TGTGCCAGCAGTGAGGGTGGGCTAGCGGCCGTCCAAGAGACCCAGTACTTC